This T cell receptor beta chain comes out of a study of human T cells and chemical hapten exposure. Study summary: Women made up most patients, who had alopecia areata, totalis or universalis.

The sample's time point: pre-sensitization, week 0. Treatment in this sample: therapeutic diphenylcyclopropenone sensitization with weekly scalp DPC. Patients had alopecia, were aged 18 to 70, and were not pregnant. RNA extraction used unfractionated whole blood as the source of total RNA. Trimming removed 0 bases from V and 3 bases from J, with 18 bases in between. This CDR3 is 18 amino acids long. From germline, CDR1 is LGHNA and CDR2 YSLEER. Via MiXCR, TCRdb re-called the RACE reads, giving one row per CDR3 protein. The sample has fewer than 350,000 distinct CDR3 sequences, around 7% seen once. Study observations and caveats: Sensitizing with DPC caused no change in TCRs above 1 in 1000 frequency.

This clonotype was observed a few times. Its antigen is not known. The clonotype comes from a man aged 18 to 30 with alopecia areata. Some clones in this sample may be carry-over from other donors' samples. V is TRBV4-3 and J is TRBJ1-5, with D possibly being TRBD1 (5 bases). Sequenced here: whole blood, sampled in connection with sensitization to the hapten diphenylcyclopropenone (DPC). CDR3 in amino acids: CASSQDLGDVALNQPQHF. CDR3 in DNA: TGCGCCAGCAGCCAAGATTTGGGGGACGTAGCTCTCAATCAGCCCCAGCATTTT.